The 25 T cell receptor beta chains in this list originate from one sample, sequenced in a study of T cells in Graves' hyperthyroidism and ophthalmopathy. It was RNA transcripts that yielded the amplified TCR beta CDR3 regions. First-round RT-PCR of the TCR CDR3 relied on the HTBI primer set. Using its own MiXCR run on the multiplex PCR reads, TCRdb lists one record per CDR3 protein. The sample has hundreds of thousands of distinct CDR3 sequences; around 20% are singletons. Sequences were obtained from blood. The receptors derive from a man aged 25 to 40 with Graves' ophthalmopathy.

The chain carries TRBV20-1 and TRBJ2-3, with 13 bases matching TRBD2. CDR1 DFQATT and CDR2 SNEGSKA come from the germline V gene (reference sequence). Unmatched junction bases numbered 12, after V lost 3 bases and J lost 3 bases. CDR3 length: 18 amino acids. The CDR3: CSARTTSGRAPLTDTQYF. The CDR3 DNA reads TGCAGTGCTAGGACCACTAGCGGGAGGGCCCCGTTAACAGATACGCAGTATTTT.

This sequence joins TRBV27 and TRBJ2-7; D is perhaps TRBD1 (5 bases). This CDR3 region has 14 residues. V was cut by 5 bases and J by 1 base, with 12 bases left in between. CDR1 and CDR2 (germline): MNHEY, SMNVEV (reference sequence). CDR3 DNA sequence: TGTGCCAGCAGTGATGACAGACTTTCCTACGAGCAGTACTTC. This gives the protein CASSDDRLSYEQYF.

V gene TRBV12-3 or TRBV12-4 combines with J gene TRBJ2-3, with D hard to call. Trimming took 1 base from V and 6 from J, leaving 8 bases between them. The CDR3 is made up of 13 amino acids. The DNA of the CDR3 is TGTGCCAGCAGTTTAGGGACGCTGGATACGCAGTATTTT. It specifies CASSLGTLDTQYF.

The chain uses TRBV30 and TRBJ2-7; tentatively, D is TRBD2 (7 bases). Trimming left V 5 bases short and J 3 bases short, with 17 bases between. The germline V gene has CDR1 GTSNPN and CDR2 SVGIG (reference sequence). The CDR3 runs 14 residues. For the CDR3, the DNA is TGTGCCTGGGGGGGGGCGATCTCAAACTACGAGCAGTACTTC. Translation: CAWGGAISNYEQYF.

The chain recombines TRBV6-2 or TRBV6-3 with TRBJ2-4; possible D gene TRBD1, 6 bases. V lost 0 bases and J 4 bases, leaving 10 bases between the germline ends. Germline-derived CDR1 and CDR2 are MNHEY and SVGEGT. This CDR3 contains 15 residues. CDR3 region: CASSYSGTGKNIQYF. The DNA of the CDR3 is TGTGCCAGCAGTTACTCCGGAACAGGGAAAAACATTCAGTACTTC.

This sequence joins TRBV12-3 or TRBV12-4 and TRBJ2-3, with 7 nucleotides matching TRBD2. The CDR3 contains 17 residues. V was clipped by 3 bases and J by 2 bases; unmatched bases: 11. The CDR3 loop is CASSFFPKKRDTDTQYF. CDR3 in DNA: TGTGCCAGCAGTTTTTTCCCTAAAAAGCGGGACACAGATACGCAGTATTTT.

This clonotype was recorded at least ten times. V usage is TRBV11-2 and J usage is TRBJ2-7; 7 bases map to TRBD2. The CDR3 runs 14 residues. From germline, CDR1 is SGHAT and CDR2 FQNNGV. With V trimmed by 5 bases and J by 3 bases, 7 bases remained unmatched. The CDR3, as DNA: TGTGCCAGCAGCCGCGGGAGTGTCGGCTACGAGCAGTACTTC. Its translation is CASSRGSVGYEQYF.

The chain recombines TRBV4-1 with TRBJ1-3; no clear D gene. V was cut by 1 base and J by 0 bases, with 10 bases left in between. The CDR3 consists of 16 residues. Germline V gene lookup returns CDR1 MGHRA and CDR2 YSYEKL. DNA for the CDR3: TGCGCCAGCAGCCAAGGAATGGGTAACTCTGGAAACACCATATATTTT. It encodes CASSQGMGNSGNTIYF.

This clonotype was seen only a few times. The V call is TRBV20-1, the J call TRBJ1-2, with D possibly TRBD1 on 5 matching bases. The CDR3 runs 19 residues. V lost 1 base to trimming and J lost 0 bases, with 24 bases between them. Looked up from germline, CDR1 is DFQATT and CDR2 is SNEGSKA (reference sequence). CDR3 amino acids: CSARASFSTALRTNYGYTF. For the CDR3, the DNA is TGCAGTGCTAGAGCCTCTTTCTCGACAGCCCTACGGACTAACTATGGCTACACCTTC.

V gene TRBV10-3 combines with J gene TRBJ2-7; D unclear. This CDR3 has 11 residues. V was trimmed by 8 bases and J by 6 bases, leaving 11 bases between them. Germline V CDR1 and CDR2: ENHRY, SYGVKD. Written as DNA, the CDR3 is TGTGCCATCCGAGGATGGGGCGAGCAGTACTTC. This gives the protein CAIRGWGEQYF.

This chain links TRBV28 with TRBJ2-3; 10 bases are shared with TRBD2. V gave up 5 bases and J gave up 2 bases; unmatched junction bases: 7. This CDR3 has 16 amino acids. Per germline, CDR1 MDHEN and CDR2 SYDVKM. For the CDR3, the DNA is TGTGCCAGCAGTCCCTGGACTAGCGGAGCCACAGATACGCAGTATTTT. Amino acids: CASSPWTSGATDTQYF.

This clonotype was detected a few times. The chain employs TRBV10-2 and TRBJ2-7; either TRBD1 or TRBD2 may fit D (5 bases each). Germline assignment: CDR1 WSHSY and CDR2 SAAADI. The CDR3 spans 16 residues. Trimming left V 2 bases short and J 4 bases short, with 18 bases between. The CDR3 DNA follows: TGCGCCAGCAGTGAGGAGGGGCAGGGAGACTTGTACGAGCAGTACTTC. The encoded protein is CASSEEGQGDLYEQYF.

On this clonotype itself: A much larger clone sits a single nucleotide away, making a read error possible. The J gene is TRBJ1-2, the V gene TRBV30, with D possibly matching TRBD1 (6 bases). CDR3 length: 13 residues. The V gene lost 1 base and the J gene lost 3 bases, with 9 bases spanning the gap. Germline values: CDR1 GTSNPN, CDR2 SVGIG (reference sequence). The CDR3 loop is CAWSGGADYGYTF. CDR3 sequence (DNA): TGTGCCTGGAGTGGGGGGGCTGACTATGGCTACACCTTC.

This clonotype was detected only a few times. The genes are TRBV29-1 and TRBJ1-1; D not resolved. Trimming left V 6 bases short and J 1 base short, with 9 bases between. The germline V gene encodes CDR1 SQVTM and CDR2 ANQGSEA. The CDR3 totals 12 residues. CDR3 protein: CSVAYGNTEAFF. The CDR3 bases are TGCAGCGTCGCCTACGGGAACACTGAAGCTTTCTTT.

The rearrangement uses TRBV28 and TRBJ1-1; no clear D. In germline, CDR1 is MDHEN, CDR2 SYDVKM. V was cut by 2 bases and J by 0 bases, with 7 bases left in between. The CDR3 is made up of 14 amino acids. The CDR3 nucleotides are TGTGCCAGCAGTTTAGGGTTTGTGAACACTGAAGCTTTCTTT. This encodes CASSLGFVNTEAFF.

In this sample, this clonotype turned up a few times. This chain joins TRBV20-1 and TRBJ1-3; D unclear. This CDR3 has 15 residues. CDR1 and CDR2 from the germline V gene are DFQATT and SNEGSKA (reference sequence). Trimming stripped 0 bases from V and 2 bases from J, with 11 bases between. The CDR3 coding sequence is TGCAGTGCTAGAGATGTATCCACCCCTGGAAACACCATATATTTT. Its protein product is CSARDVSTPGNTIYF.

In this sample, this clonotype turned up many times. The gene calls are TRBV7-9 and TRBJ2-5; D is unresolved. CDR3 length equals 13 residues. Germline V CDR1 and CDR2: SEHNR, FQNEAQ (reference sequence). V lost 5 bases, J lost 5 bases, and 12 bases lay in between. CDR3 residues: CASSLGSKETQYF. CDR3 coding DNA: TGTGCCAGCAGCCTAGGGTCGAAGGAGACCCAGTACTTC. Supplemented by reference TRBV7-9 and TRBJ2-5, the full variable domain reads DTGVSQNPRHKITKRGQNVTFRCDPISEHNRLYWYRQTLGQGPEFLTYFQNEAQLEKSRLLSDRFSAERPKGSFSTLEIQRTEQGDSAMYLCASSLGSKETQYFGPGTRLLVL.

V usage is TRBV12-3 or TRBV12-4 and J usage is TRBJ2-7; TRBD1 aligns across 9 bases. Trimming at V came to 5 bases and at J to 5 bases, leaving 10 bases not matched to a gene. The CDR3 runs 15 residues. CDR3 protein: CASSPPGQGIHEQYF. The CDR3 region has the DNA TGTGCCAGCAGTCCGCCGGGACAGGGTATCCACGAGCAGTACTTC.

This clonotype turned up a few times. The chain links TRBV5-1 to TRBJ2-3; no firm D call. Germline V gene data show CDR1 as SGHRS and CDR2 as YFSETQ. CDR3 length equals 14 residues. V dropped 2 bases and J dropped 1 base, with 8 bases sitting between them. CDR3: CASSFNTRTDTQYF. The CDR3 DNA is TGCGCCAGCAGCTTTAATACCCGCACAGATACGCAGTATTTT.

The J gene is TRBJ2-4, the V gene TRBV7-9; possibly TRBD1 or TRBD2 for D (5 bases each). This CDR3 is 14 amino acids long. CDR1 SEHNR and CDR2 FQNEAQ come from the germline V gene (reference sequence). Trimming removed 5 bases from V and 5 bases from J, with 13 bases in between. CDR3 residues: CASSGGYGQNIQYF. Here the CDR3 DNA reads TGTGCCAGCAGCGGGGGTTACGGACAAAACATTCAGTACTTC.

This clonotype occurred a few times. The rearrangement uses TRBV5-1 and TRBJ1-4, with D hard to call. This CDR3 spans 14 amino acids. Trimming removed 4 bases at V and 3 bases at J, with 10 bases between. Germline V gene lookup returns CDR1 SGHRS and CDR2 YFSETQ. CDR3 sequence (DNA): TGCGCCAGCAGCCCGACACCCGCTAATGAAAAACTGTTTTTT. Residues: CASSPTPANEKLFF.

In its sample, this clonotype was seen many times. This chain connects TRBV3-1 to TRBJ2-1, with TRBD2 matching over 12 bases. Looked up from germline, CDR1 is LGHDT and CDR2 is YNNKEL (reference sequence). V gave up 4 bases and J gave up 7 bases; unmatched junction bases: 8. There are 16 residues in the CDR3. The CDR3 DNA reads TGTGCCAGCAGCCTCTCTAGCGGGAGGGCGGGAAATGAGCAGTTCTTC. It encodes CASSLSSGRAGNEQFF.

This clonotype turned up a few times. This rearrangement joins TRBV11-2 to TRBJ2-5; TRBD2 is a possible D gene (6 bases). This CDR3 has 14 amino acids. The V end was cut by 4 bases, the J end by 2 bases, with 11 bases between. Germline V gene lookup returns CDR1 SGHAT and CDR2 FQNNGV. CDR3 nucleotide sequence: TGTGCCAGCAGCTACCGGGCGGGACAAGAGACCCAGTACTTC. It yields the protein CASSYRAGQETQYF.

In this sample, this clonotype turned up many times. The chain is built from TRBV20-1 and TRBJ2-1, with 11 bases lining up with TRBD2. Trimming cost V 2 bases and J 3 bases; bases outside gene matches: 3. Germline loops: CDR1 DFQATT, CDR2 SNEGSKA (reference sequence). The CDR3 is 15 residues long. The CDR3 sequence is CSARLAGGGYNEQFF. Here the CDR3 DNA reads TGCAGTGCTAGACTAGCGGGAGGTGGCTACAATGAGCAGTTCTTC.

This chain connects TRBV12-3 or TRBV12-4 to TRBJ2-3; tentatively, D is TRBD2 (5 bases). The CDR3 is made up of 15 amino acids. The germline V and J ends were trimmed by 6 bases and 2 bases, with 15 bases remaining between them. The CDR3 loop is CASSPMGGSTDTQYF. DNA for the CDR3: TGTGCCAGCAGCCCTATGGGCGGGTCCACAGATACGCAGTATTTT.